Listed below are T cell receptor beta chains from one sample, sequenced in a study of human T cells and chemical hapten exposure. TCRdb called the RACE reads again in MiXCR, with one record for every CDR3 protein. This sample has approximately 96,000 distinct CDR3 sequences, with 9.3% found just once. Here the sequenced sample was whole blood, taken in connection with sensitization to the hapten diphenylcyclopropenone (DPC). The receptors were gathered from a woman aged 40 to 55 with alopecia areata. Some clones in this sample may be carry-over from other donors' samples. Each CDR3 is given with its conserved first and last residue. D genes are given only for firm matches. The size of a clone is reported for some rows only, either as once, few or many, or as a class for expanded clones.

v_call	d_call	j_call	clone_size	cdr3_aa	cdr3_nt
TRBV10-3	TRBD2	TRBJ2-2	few	CAIRTGLADTGELFF	TGTGCCATCAGAACGGGACTAGCGGACACCGGGGAGCTGTTTTTT
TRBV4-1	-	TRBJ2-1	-	CASSQVIGGNEQFF	TGCGCCAGCAGCCAGGTAATCGGGGGCAATGAGCAGTTCTTC
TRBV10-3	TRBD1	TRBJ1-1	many	CAIGTDRAITEAFF	TGTGCCATCGGGACGGACAGGGCAATCACTGAAGCTTTCTTT
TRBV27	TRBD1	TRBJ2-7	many	CASSSGGFGEQYF	TGTGCCAGCAGTTCAGGGGGCTTTGGCGAGCAGTACTTC
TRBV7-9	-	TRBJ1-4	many	CASSLAWREEDNEKLFF	TGTGCCAGCAGCTTAGCCTGGAGGGAGGAGGATAATGAAAAACTGTTTTTT
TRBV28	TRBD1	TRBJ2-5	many	CASSSPGQGAETQYF	TGTGCCAGCAGTTCGCCCGGACAGGGGGCAGAGACCCAGTACTTC
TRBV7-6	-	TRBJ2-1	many	CASSLAPEANEQFF	TGTGCCAGCAGCTTAGCCCCGGAGGCCAATGAGCAGTTCTTC
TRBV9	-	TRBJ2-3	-	CASSVGQGKDTQYF	TGTGCCAGCAGCGTAGGGCAGGGCAAAGATACGCAGTATTTT
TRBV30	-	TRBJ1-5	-	CAWDHSSGTTQPQHF	TGTGCCTGGGACCACAGTTCAGGGACGACTCAGCCCCAGCATTTT
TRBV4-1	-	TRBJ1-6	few	CASSRPPGLNSPLHF	TGCGCCAGCAGCCGCCCCCCAGGGCTGAATTCACCCCTCCACTTT
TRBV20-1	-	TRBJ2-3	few	CSAHEAGRTDTQYF	TGCAGTGCGCACGAAGCGGGCCGCACAGATACGCAGTATTTT
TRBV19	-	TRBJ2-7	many	CASSISGLAEQYF	TGTGCCAGTAGTATCTCGGGACTTGCAGAGCAGTACTTC
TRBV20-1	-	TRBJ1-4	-	CSVSTEKLFF	TGCAGTGTCTCGACTGAAAAACTGTTTTTT
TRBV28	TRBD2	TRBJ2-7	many	CASSLTASGRYEQYF	TGTGCCAGCAGTTTGACGGCTAGCGGGAGATACGAGCAGTACTTC
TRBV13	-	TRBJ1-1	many	CASSLEENTEAFF	TGTGCCAGCAGCTTAGAAGAGAACACTGAAGCTTTCTTT
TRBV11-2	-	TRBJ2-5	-	CASSLGPGPQETQYF	TGTGCCAGCAGCTTAGGGCCGGGGCCCCAAGAGACCCAGTACTTC
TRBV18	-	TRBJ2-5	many	CASSRQGIDLAVETQYF	TGTGCCAGCTCACGCCAGGGAATAGACTTGGCGGTGGAGACCCAGTACTTC
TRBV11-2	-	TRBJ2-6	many	CASSLDNGAATLTF	TGTGCCAGCAGCTTAGATAACGGGGCGGCCACCCTGACTTTC
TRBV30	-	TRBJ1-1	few	CALGGRGDNTEAFF	TGTGCCTTGGGTGGGAGGGGCGATAACACTGAAGCTTTCTTT
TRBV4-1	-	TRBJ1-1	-	CASSQAQSIGNPEAFF	TGCGCCAGCAGCCAAGCCCAATCAATAGGGAACCCTGAAGCTTTCTTT
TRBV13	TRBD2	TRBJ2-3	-	CASSRTSGRSDTDTQYF	TGTGCCAGCAGCCGGACTAGCGGGAGGTCGGACACAGATACGCAGTATTTT
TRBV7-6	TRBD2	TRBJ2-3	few	CASRLSGSTDTQYF	TGTGCCAGCAGACTTAGCGGGAGCACAGATACGCAGTATTTT
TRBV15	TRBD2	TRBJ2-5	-	CATSSALAGAPETQYF	TGTGCCACCAGCAGTGCACTAGCGGGAGCCCCAGAGACCCAGTACTTC
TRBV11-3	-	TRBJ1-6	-	CASSLSRRGSPLHF	TGTGCCAGCAGCTTGTCCCGGCGGGGTTCACCCCTCCACTTT